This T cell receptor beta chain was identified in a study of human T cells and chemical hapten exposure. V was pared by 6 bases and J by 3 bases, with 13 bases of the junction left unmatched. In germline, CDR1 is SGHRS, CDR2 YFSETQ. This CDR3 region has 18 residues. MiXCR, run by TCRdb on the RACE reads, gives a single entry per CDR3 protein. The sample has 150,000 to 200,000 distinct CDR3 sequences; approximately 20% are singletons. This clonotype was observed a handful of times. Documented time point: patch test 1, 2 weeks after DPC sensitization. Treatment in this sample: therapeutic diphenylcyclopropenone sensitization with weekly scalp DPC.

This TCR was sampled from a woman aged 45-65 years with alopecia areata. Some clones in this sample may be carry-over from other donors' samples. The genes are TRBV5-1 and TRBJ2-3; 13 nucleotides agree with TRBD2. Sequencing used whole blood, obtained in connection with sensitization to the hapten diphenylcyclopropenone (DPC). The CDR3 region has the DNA TGCGCCAGCAAATTTCTGAAGGCACTAGCGGGAGGGACAGATACGCAGTATTTT. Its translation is CASKFLKALAGGTDTQYF.